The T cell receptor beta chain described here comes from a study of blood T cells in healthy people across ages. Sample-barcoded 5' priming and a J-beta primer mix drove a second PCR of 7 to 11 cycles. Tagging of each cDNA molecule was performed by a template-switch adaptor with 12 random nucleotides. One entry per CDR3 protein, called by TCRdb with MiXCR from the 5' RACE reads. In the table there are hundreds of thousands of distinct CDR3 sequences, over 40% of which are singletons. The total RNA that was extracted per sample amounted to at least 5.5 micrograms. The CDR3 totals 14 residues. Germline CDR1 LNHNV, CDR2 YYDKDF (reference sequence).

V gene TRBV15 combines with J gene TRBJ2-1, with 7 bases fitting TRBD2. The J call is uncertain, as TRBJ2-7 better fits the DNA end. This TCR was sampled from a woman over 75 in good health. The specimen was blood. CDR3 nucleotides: TGTGCCACCAGCATAGGTGGGGGGGTACACGAGCAGTACTTC. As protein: CATSIGGGVHEQYF.